This T cell receptor beta chain is drawn from a study of molecular identifiers for immune sequencing clone quantification. Study-level information: With replicates, the RNA of about 20,000 or 100,000 naive CD8 cells was split five ways and four were sequenced. Overall study findings and caveats: Molecules of identical TCR sharing a barcode could underestimate highly expanded clone sizes.

This clonotype occurred many times. Its cognate antigen is unknown. TCRdb called the PCR reads again in MiXCR, with one record for every CDR3 protein. This sample has approximately 670,000 distinct CDR3 sequences, with 15% to 20% found just once. This CDR3 spans 16 amino acids. V lost 8 bases and J lost 0, with 18 bases in between. Naive CD8 library inputs spanned roughly 17,000 to 1,100,000 sorted cells and 10%, 30% or 50% RNA. This chain connects TRBV12-3 or TRBV12-4 to TRBJ2-3, with D possibly being TRBD1 (6 bases). The sample taken for sequencing was naive CD8+ T cells from blood, with Jurkat cell RNA spiked in. Subset noted: FACS-sorted CD8+CD4-CCR7+CD45RA+ naive T cells. The sequence derives from a human donor in good health. Some libraries in this study had Jurkat cell RNA spiked in. The CDR3 DNA follows: TGTGCCAGCGGGGAAACCGGGACACTAAGCACAGATACGCAGTATTTT. It codes for CASGETGTLSTDTQYF.